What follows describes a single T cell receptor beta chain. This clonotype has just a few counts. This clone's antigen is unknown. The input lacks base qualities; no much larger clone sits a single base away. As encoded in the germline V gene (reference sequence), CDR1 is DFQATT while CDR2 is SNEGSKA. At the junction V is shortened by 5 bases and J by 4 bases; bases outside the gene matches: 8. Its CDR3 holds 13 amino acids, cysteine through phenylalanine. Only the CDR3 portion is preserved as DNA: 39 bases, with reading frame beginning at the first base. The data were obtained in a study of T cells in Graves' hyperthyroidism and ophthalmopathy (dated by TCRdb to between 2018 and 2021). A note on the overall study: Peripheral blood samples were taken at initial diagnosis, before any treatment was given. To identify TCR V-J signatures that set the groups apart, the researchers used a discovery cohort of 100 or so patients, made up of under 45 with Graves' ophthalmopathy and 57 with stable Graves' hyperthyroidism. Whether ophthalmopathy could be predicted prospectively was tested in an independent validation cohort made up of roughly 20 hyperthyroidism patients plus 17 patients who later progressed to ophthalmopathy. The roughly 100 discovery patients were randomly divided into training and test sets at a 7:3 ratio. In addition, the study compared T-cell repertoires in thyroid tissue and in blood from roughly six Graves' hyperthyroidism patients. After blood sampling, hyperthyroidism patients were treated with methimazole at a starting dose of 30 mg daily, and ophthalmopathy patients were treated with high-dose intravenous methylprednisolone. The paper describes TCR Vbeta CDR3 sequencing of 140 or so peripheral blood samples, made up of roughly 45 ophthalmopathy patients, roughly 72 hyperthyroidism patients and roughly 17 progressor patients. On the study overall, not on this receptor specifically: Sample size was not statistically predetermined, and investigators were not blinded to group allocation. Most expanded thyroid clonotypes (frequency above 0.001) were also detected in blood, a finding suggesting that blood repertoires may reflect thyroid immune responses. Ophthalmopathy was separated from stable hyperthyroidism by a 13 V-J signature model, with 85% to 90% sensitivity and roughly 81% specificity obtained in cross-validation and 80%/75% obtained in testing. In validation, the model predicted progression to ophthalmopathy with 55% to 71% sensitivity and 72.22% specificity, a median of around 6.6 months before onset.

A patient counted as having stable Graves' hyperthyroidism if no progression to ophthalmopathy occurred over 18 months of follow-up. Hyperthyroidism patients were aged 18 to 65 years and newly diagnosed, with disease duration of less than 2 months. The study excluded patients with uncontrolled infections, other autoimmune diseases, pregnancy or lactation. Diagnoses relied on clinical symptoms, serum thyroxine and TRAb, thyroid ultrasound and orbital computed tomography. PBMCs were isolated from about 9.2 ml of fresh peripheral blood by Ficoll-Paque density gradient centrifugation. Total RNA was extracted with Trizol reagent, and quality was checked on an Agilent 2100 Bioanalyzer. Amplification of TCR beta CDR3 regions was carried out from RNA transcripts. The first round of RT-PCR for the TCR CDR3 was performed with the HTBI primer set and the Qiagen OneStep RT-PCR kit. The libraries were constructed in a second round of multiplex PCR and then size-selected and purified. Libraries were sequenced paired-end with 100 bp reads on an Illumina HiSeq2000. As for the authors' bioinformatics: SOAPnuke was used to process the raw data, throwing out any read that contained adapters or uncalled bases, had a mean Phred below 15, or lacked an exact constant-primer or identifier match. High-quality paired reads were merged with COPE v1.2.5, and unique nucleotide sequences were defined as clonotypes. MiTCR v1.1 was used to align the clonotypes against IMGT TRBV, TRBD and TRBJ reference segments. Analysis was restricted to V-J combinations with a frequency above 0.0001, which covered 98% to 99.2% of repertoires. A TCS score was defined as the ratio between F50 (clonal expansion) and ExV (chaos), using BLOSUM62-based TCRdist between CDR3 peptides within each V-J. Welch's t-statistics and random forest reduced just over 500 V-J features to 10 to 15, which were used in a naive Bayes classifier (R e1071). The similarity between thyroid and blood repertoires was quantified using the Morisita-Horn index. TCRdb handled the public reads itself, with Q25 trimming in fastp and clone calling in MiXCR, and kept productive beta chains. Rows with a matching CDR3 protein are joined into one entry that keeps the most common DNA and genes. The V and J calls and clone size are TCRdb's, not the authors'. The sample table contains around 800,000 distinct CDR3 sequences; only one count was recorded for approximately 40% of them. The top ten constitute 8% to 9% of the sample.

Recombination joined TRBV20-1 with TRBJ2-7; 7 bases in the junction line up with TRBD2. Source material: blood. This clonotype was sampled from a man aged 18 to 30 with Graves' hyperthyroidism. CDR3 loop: CSASPPGRYEQYF. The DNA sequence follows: TGCAGTGCTTCCCCACCCGGGAGGTACGAGCAGTACTTC.